The 14 T cell receptor beta chains reported below all come from one sample, sequenced in a study of blood T cell repertoires in COVID-19. Assay used: immunoSEQ multiplex PCR; TCRdb lists only in-frame clones, some missing. This sample has roughly 120,000 clones, with about 94% found just once. Sequencing used peripheral blood. These receptors originate from a man in his fifties or sixties with COVID-19, enrolled during active disease.

The CDR3 region is CASSFPTGVRNEQFF. The CDR3 DNA sequence: TGTGCCAGCAGCTTTCCGACAGGGGTGAGGAATGAGCAGTTCTTC. The chain links TRBV5-4 to TRBJ2-1; 8 bases align to TRBD1. Germline V gene lookup returns CDR1 SGHNT and CDR2 YYREEE (reference sequence). The CDR3 has 15 amino acids. Losses at the gene ends were 2 bases for V and 7 bases for J; bases not matched to a gene: 8.

This chain connects TRBV7-3 to TRBJ2-7, with unresolved D. Trimming took 5 bases from V and 0 from J, leaving 20 bases between them. Germline CDR1 reads SGHTA; CDR2 reads FQGTGA. The CDR3 consists of 17 residues. CDR3 nucleotide sequence: TGTGCCAGCAGCCCCCCCAGCGTTCGGGTCGACTCCTACGAGCAGTACGTC. Translation gives CASSPPSVRVDSYEQYV.

The chain combines TRBV30 with TRBJ2-7, with TRBD1 matching over 12 bases. Germline V gene data show CDR1 as GTSNPN and CDR2 as SVGIG (reference sequence). V was clipped by 0 bases and J by 8 bases; unmatched bases: 11. This CDR3 spans 16 amino acids. This chain's CDR3 is CAWSVGTGGVGFKQYF. Written as DNA, the CDR3 is TGTGCCTGGAGTGTAGGGACAGGGGGCGTCGGTTTCAAGCAGTACTTC.

This clone was detected once. The V call is TRBV11-2, the J call TRBJ1-6, with D tentatively TRBD1 (6 bases). V dropped 1 base and J dropped 4 bases, with 11 bases sitting between them. Germline-derived CDR1 and CDR2 are SGHAT and FQNNGV. The CDR3 sequence is 16 residues long. CDR3: CASSLVAGAYNSPLHF. DNA for the CDR3: TGTGCCAGCAGCTTAGTGGCAGGGGCGTATAATTCACCCCTCCACTTT.

This clone occurred once. The chain recombines TRBV4-2 with TRBJ1-2; TRBD1 might be the D (5 bases). The germline gives CDR1 LGHNA, CDR2 YNFKEQ. Trimming pared 3 bases from V and 3 bases from J, leaving 14 bases between. This CDR3 comprises 15 residues. In nucleotides, the CDR3 is TGTGCCAGCAGCCAGGACCTCAGGGCGGACTATGGCTACACCTTC. Amino acids: CASSQDLRADYGYTF.

The chain combines TRBV6-6 with TRBJ2-5; perhaps TRBD1 as D (6 bases). V was trimmed by 5 bases and J by 5 bases, leaving 12 bases between them. Germline assignment: CDR1 MNHNY and CDR2 SVGAGI (reference sequence). The CDR3 is 13 amino acids. CDR3 sequence (DNA): TGTGCCAGCAGTGCACAGGGCGGGGAGACCCAGTACTTC. Translation gives CASSAQGGETQYF.

The CDR3 sequence is CASSSTGVPGNTIYF. CDR3 bases: TGTGCCAGCAGTTCGACAGGGGTACCCGGAAACACCATATATTTT. The chain recombines TRBV6-6 with TRBJ1-3; 8 bases fit TRBD1. The CDR3 consists of 15 residues. Germline V gene lookup returns CDR1 MNHNY and CDR2 SVGAGI (reference sequence). With 4 bases clipped from V and 4 bases from J, the junction kept 6 bases outside the gene matches.

This clone was seen once. The V gene is TRBV2, the J gene TRBJ1-1; 11 bases line up with TRBD1. The CDR3 spans 14 residues. The germline CDR1 and CDR2 sequences are SNHLY and FYNNEI. V lost 6 bases and J lost 4; bases outside the gene matches: 4. CDR3 residues: CASRQGQGGTEAFF. For the CDR3, the DNA is TGTGCCAGCAGGCAGGGACAGGGGGGCACTGAAGCTTTCTTT. Drawing the rest from reference TRBV2 and TRBJ1-1, the complete variable domain is EPEVTQTPSHQVTQMGQEVILRCVPISNHLYFYWYRQILGQKVEFLVSFYNNEISEKSEIFDDQFSVERPDGSNFTLKIRSTKLEDSAMYFCASRQGQGGTEAFFGQGTRLTVV.

CDR3 nucleotides: TGTGCCAGTAGTATCCAAGACAGGAGAAAAAACATTCAGTACTTC. Its protein product is CASSIQDRRKNIQYF. V and J are TRBV19 and TRBJ2-4; weak D call: TRBD1 (6 bases). V lost 3 bases to trimming and J lost 4 bases, with 13 bases between them. This CDR3 is built from 15 residues. Germline CDR1 is LNHDA and CDR2 is SQIVND (reference sequence). Looking up the rest from reference TRBV19 and TRBJ2-4 gives the full variable domain: DGGITQSPKYLFRKEGQNVTLSCEQNLNHDAMYWYRQDPGQGLRLIYYSQIVNDFQKGDIAEGYSVSREKKESFPLTVTSAQKNPTAFYLCASSIQDRRKNIQYFGAGTRLSVL.

This chain links TRBV18 with TRBJ2-3; possibly TRBD2 for D (5 bases). In germline, CDR1 is KGHSH, CDR2 LQKENI. The ends were cut back, 3 bases at V and 0 bases at J, with 10 bases in the middle. The CDR3 is made up of 15 amino acids. CDR3 region: CASSPPGSSTDTQYF. The CDR3 DNA reads TGTGCCAGCTCACCCCCGGGGTCTAGCACAGATACGCAGTATTTT.

This clone was seen only once. V usage is TRBV27 and J usage is TRBJ2-2; the match to TRBD1 covers 7 bases. The CDR3 contains 15 residues. The germline CDR1 and CDR2 sequences are MNHEY and SMNVEV (reference sequence). The J segment lost 9 bases and the V segment lost 4 bases, leaving 11 bases of the junction unmatched. CDR3 region: CASSSDREVQRELFF. DNA for the CDR3: TGTGCCAGCAGTTCTGACAGGGAAGTACAACGGGAGCTGTTTTTT.

The CDR3, as DNA: TGTGCCAGCAGCCCAGGGGGCCAGTTGTCAGTGAGGTACTTC. This translates into CASSPGGQLSVRYF. The chain combines TRBV3-1 (or the pseudogene TRBV3-2) with TRBJ2-7; 8 bases map to TRBD1. Germline CDR1 reads LGHDT; CDR2 reads YNNKEL (reference sequence). Germline trimming cut 4 bases from V and 12 bases from J; bases unmatched to any gene: 14. The CDR3 spans 14 residues.

The chain joins TRBV13 to TRBJ2-5, with TRBD2 identical over 9 bases. The junction had 7 bases not matched to a gene; V was cut back by 4 bases and J by 7 bases. CDR1 is PRHDT and CDR2 is FYEKMQ in the germline V gene (reference sequence). The CDR3 is 14 residues long. The CDR3 here is CASSSLAGVGTQYF. The CDR3 coding sequence is TGTGCCAGCAGCTCCTTAGCGGGAGTGGGGACCCAGTACTTC.

This rearrangement joins TRBV28 to TRBJ1-4; D gene uncertain. The CDR3 is made up of 13 amino acids. The germline gives CDR1 MDHEN, CDR2 SYDVKM. Trimming took off 4 bases at V and 0 bases at J, with 3 bases between the two ends. The chain's CDR3 is CASSSTTNEKLFF. CDR3 nucleotides: TGTGCCAGCAGTTCCACAACTAATGAAAAACTGTTTTTT.